This is a list of T cell receptor beta chains from one sample in a study of regulatory T cells in long-lasting Graves disease. TCRdb analysed the multiplex PCR reads with MiXCR anew, one entry per CDR3 protein. The sample carries hundreds of thousands of distinct CDR3 sequences, less than 15% recorded once. The same specimen was also included in a second study, on T cells in Graves' hyperthyroidism and ophthalmopathy.

The sample here was peripheral blood mononuclear cells (PBMCs), taken at new diagnosis, from a patient treated with antithyroid drugs. The origin of the receptors is a man younger than 40 with Graves disease. Both conserved end residues are part of each CDR3. The order of the fields is V gene, J gene, CDR3 protein.

V gene: TRBV27; J gene: TRBJ1-2; CDR3 protein: CASSLRQGFLGYTF
V gene: TRBV7-9; J gene: TRBJ2-5; CDR3 protein: CASSIGRGETQYF
V gene: TRBV12-3/TRBV12-4; J gene: TRBJ2-3; CDR3 protein: CASWGEGSSTDTQYF
V gene: TRBV5-1; J gene: TRBJ1-1; CDR3 protein: CASSLETGKFTEAFF
V gene: TRBV18; J gene: TRBJ2-3; CDR3 protein: CASFRTDTQYF
V gene: TRBV19; J gene: TRBJ1-5; CDR3 protein: CASSATGGLTGQPQHF
V gene: TRBV20-1; J gene: TRBJ2-1; CDR3 protein: CSARVSNSYNEQFF
V gene: TRBV11-3; J gene: TRBJ1-6; CDR3 protein: CASSLSFDSPLHF
V gene: TRBV20-1; J gene: TRBJ2-5; CDR3 protein: CSARDGAGGQETQYF
V gene: TRBV5-6; J gene: TRBJ1-2; CDR3 protein: CASSWAGTGNGYTF
V gene: TRBV6-1; J gene: TRBJ1-2; CDR3 protein: CASSPSLDPGWDGYTF
V gene: TRBV27; J gene: TRBJ2-7; CDR3 protein: CASSRLLAGDGYEQYF
V gene: TRBV27; J gene: TRBJ2-5; CDR3 protein: CASSPLLAGAQETQYF
V gene: TRBV6-5; J gene: TRBJ2-1; CDR3 protein: CASSYLYNEQFF
V gene: TRBV10-3; J gene: TRBJ1-2; CDR3 protein: CAISDLPRGSYGYTF
V gene: TRBV29-1; J gene: TRBJ2-3; CDR3 protein: CSVDQDIGGTQYF
V gene: TRBV5-1; J gene: TRBJ2-5; CDR3 protein: CASSLGDIQKTQYF
V gene: TRBV7-9; J gene: TRBJ2-5; CDR3 protein: CASSRSGTSKETQYF
V gene: TRBV7-3; J gene: TRBJ1-2; CDR3 protein: CASSDMTGARGYTF
V gene: TRBV12-3/TRBV12-4; J gene: TRBJ1-4; CDR3 protein: CASSPSGAISKEKLFF
V gene: TRBV7-2; J gene: TRBJ2-6; CDR3 protein: CASSFKGGRDGANVLTF
V gene: TRBV6-2/TRBV6-3; J gene: TRBJ2-3; CDR3 protein: CASRYTGVGDTQYF
V gene: TRBV19; J gene: TRBJ1-5; CDR3 protein: CASSTNGPQHF